The present entry profiles one TCR beta chain with its context. This specimen belongs to a study of blood T cell repertoires in COVID-19. V was pared by 7 bases and J by 7 bases, with 20 bases between. The germline CDR1 and CDR2 sequences are LNHDA and SQIVND (reference sequence). The CDR3 length is 15 residues. Original data processing: Amplification of reference gene primers was used by the study to estimate nucleated cell counts. Data came from immunoSEQ multiplex PCR; TCRdb stores just in-frame clones and leaves some out. V and J calls and clone size are as listed in that table; D and trimming were resolved from the DNA. The table records about 300,000 clones, about 90% of them present only once.

This sequence was found in a woman between 45 and 65 years old who had been exposed to COVID-19. This rearrangement joins TRBV19 to TRBJ2-1; a weak D match, TRBD2 (6 bases). Specimen: PBMCs or T cells enriched from blood (not recorded which). The DNA for the CDR3 is TGTGCCAGTACCTTCGTGGGGCGGGGAGGTAATGAGCAGTTCTTC. This codes for CASTFVGRGGNEQFF.